These 13 T cell receptor beta chains came from one sample sequenced in a study of CD8 T cells in Susac syndrome. cDNA came from around 0.54 to 1 ug RNA primed by random hexamers. TCRdb reprocessed the immunoSEQ multiplex PCR reads with MiXCR, giving one entry per CDR3 protein. The table records around 230,000 distinct CDR3 sequences, 90% to 97% of them present only once. The specimen sequenced was CD4+ T cells from PBMCs. These receptors came from a human donor with Susac syndrome.

Comment on this clonotype: At one end, the junction sequence differs from germline, possibly due to a read error. The gene calls are TRBV3-1 and TRBJ2-5; 10 bases match TRBD2. This CDR3 has 12 amino acids. Per the germline V gene, CDR1 is LGHDT and CDR2 is YNNKEL (reference sequence). The CDR3 DNA reads as TGTGCCAGCAGCCACCCTAGCGGGAGAAGCAACTTC. This gives the protein CASSHPSGRSNF.

The genes are TRBV7-6 and TRBJ2-5, with a weak D call TRBD1 (6 bases). The ends were cut back, 7 bases at V and 4 bases at J, with 13 bases in the middle. This CDR3 is 13 amino acids long. Germline V gene sequence: CDR1 SGHVS, CDR2 FNYEAQ. The CDR3 coding sequence is TGTGCCAGCAATCAGGGGCCGGGAGAGACCCAGTACTTC. Encoded protein: CASNQGPGETQYF. Looking up the rest from reference TRBV7-6 and TRBJ2-5 gives the full variable domain: GAGVSQSPRYKVTKRGQDVALRCDPISGHVSLYWYRQALGQGPEFLTYFNYEAQQDKSGLPNDRFSAERPEGSISTLTIQRTEQRDSAMYRCASNQGPGETQYFGPGTRLLVL.

CDR3 nucleotides: TGCGCCAGCAGCTTTGCCAGCTCCTACGAGCAGTACTTC. Residues: CASSFASSYEQYF. The V gene is TRBV5-1, the J gene TRBJ2-7; no firm D call. The CDR3 sequence is 13 residues long. The V end lost 2 bases, the J end lost 0 bases, and 6 bases lay between the germline ends. Per the germline V gene, CDR1 is SGHRS and CDR2 is YFSETQ. The complete variable domain, with remaining parts taken from reference TRBV5-1 and TRBJ2-7, reads KAGVTQTPRYLIKTRGQQVTLSCSPISGHRSVSWYQQTPGQGLQFLFEYFSETQRNKGNFPGRFSGRQFSNSRSEMNVSTLELGDSALYLCASSFASSYEQYFGPGTRLTVT.

The chain carries TRBV7-2 and TRBJ2-7; no firm D call. The V end was cut by 1 base, the J end by 0 bases, with 19 bases between. This CDR3 spans 18 amino acids. Germline assignment: CDR1 SGHTA and CDR2 FQGNSA. DNA of the CDR3: TGTGCCAGCAGCTTAGGTATTGGTTGGGTCCCAGGCTCCTACGAGCAGTACTTC. This sequence encodes CASSLGIGWVPGSYEQYF.

The chain is built from TRBV19 and TRBJ2-3, with D unresolved. Germline assignment: CDR1 LNHDA and CDR2 SQIVND (reference sequence). The CDR3 runs to 13 residues. Trimming removed 8 bases from V and 1 base from J, with 10 bases in between. Here the CDR3 reads CASGLWGTDTQYF. The CDR3 region has the DNA TGTGCCAGTGGGCTTTGGGGCACAGATACGCAGTATTTT.

This clonotype was seen only once. The chain has TRBV7-9 and TRBJ1-1; 10 nucleotides agree with TRBD1. Germline CDR1 is SEHNR and CDR2 is FQNEAQ (reference sequence). V lost 5 bases to trimming and J lost 1 base; unmatched junction nucleotides: 4. The length of the CDR3 is 15 residues. CDR3 nucleotide sequence: TGTGCCAGCAGCAACCGACAGGGGGCGAACACTGAAGCTTTCTTT. Translating it yields CASSNRQGANTEAFF.

V gene TRBV28 combines with J gene TRBJ1-2; 11 nucleotides align to TRBD1. The CDR3 spans 14 residues. Trimming at V came to 6 bases and at J to 4 bases, leaving 4 bases not matched to a gene. The germline CDR1 and CDR2 sequences are MDHEN and SYDVKM. The CDR3 spells CASRGQGAGYGYTF. For the CDR3, the DNA is TGTGCCAGCAGAGGACAGGGGGCGGGCTATGGCTACACCTTC.

The chain combines TRBV30 with TRBJ2-7; tentative D call: TRBD2 (5 bases). The germline CDR1 and CDR2 sequences are GTSNPN and SVGIG (reference sequence). Deletions cut 0 bases from V and 4 bases from J, with 10 bases between. The CDR3 sequence is 13 residues long. The DNA of the CDR3 is TGTGCCTGGAGTGTATCGACGGGGTACGAGCAGTACTTC. This gives the protein CAWSVSTGYEQYF.

This chain uses TRBV6-6 with TRBJ1-2; D perhaps matches TRBD1 (6 bases). This CDR3 is built from 13 residues. Per the germline V gene, CDR1 is MNHNY and CDR2 is SVGAGI (reference sequence). Trimming took off 6 bases at V and 4 bases at J, with 12 bases between the two ends. The CDR3 DNA is TGTGCCAGCAGGCGGACAGATCTCTATGGCTACACCTTC. This translates into CASRRTDLYGYTF.

This clonotype was picked up one time. This chain joins TRBV5-1 and TRBJ2-1, with D possibly being TRBD2 (6 bases). With 4 bases removed from V and 0 bases from J, the gap between germline ends came to 14 bases. Germline-derived CDR1 and CDR2 are SGHRS and YFSETQ. This CDR3 contains 16 residues. CDR3 coding DNA: TGCGCCAGCAGCGTCGTTAGCGGAAGCTCCTACAATGAGCAGTTCTTC. This sequence encodes CASSVVSGSSYNEQFF.

The chain is built from TRBV11-2 and TRBJ2-1; tentative D call: TRBD2 (5 bases). V was cut by 3 bases and J by 7 bases, with 10 bases left in between. CDR1 and CDR2 from the germline V gene are SGHAT and FQNNGV. CDR3 length equals 13 residues. CDR3 in DNA: TGTGCCAGCAGCTTTCGGATAGCGAATGAGCAGTTCTTC. Encoded protein: CASSFRIANEQFF.

This clonotype was recorded a few times. The chain is built from TRBV28 and TRBJ2-6; no clear D. The V gene lost 6 bases and the J gene lost 0 bases, with 3 bases spanning the gap. The CDR3 is 13 residues long. Germline V lookup: CDR1 MDHEN, CDR2 SYDVKM. CDR3 protein: CASSSSGANVLTF. Here the CDR3 DNA reads TGTGCCAGCAGCAGCTCTGGGGCCAACGTCCTGACTTTC.

The V and J genes are TRBV5-1 and TRBJ2-1; a weak D match, TRBD2 (6 bases). Trimming took 4 bases from V and 8 from J, leaving 10 bases between them. Germline loops: CDR1 SGHRS, CDR2 YFSETQ. There are 12 residues in the CDR3. The CDR3 here is CASSATSDEQFF. In DNA form, the CDR3 reads TGCGCCAGCAGCGCGACTAGTGATGAGCAGTTCTTC. The whole variable domain, filled in from reference TRBV5-1 and TRBJ2-1, reads KAGVTQTPRYLIKTRGQQVTLSCSPISGHRSVSWYQQTPGQGLQFLFEYFSETQRNKGNFPGRFSGRQFSNSRSEMNVSTLELGDSALYLCASSATSDEQFFGPGTRLTVL.